The present entry profiles one T cell receptor beta chain with its context. Under the authors' procedure: From reference gene primer amplification, estimates of nucleated cell counts were derived. TCRdb keeps only in-frame clones here, not all; method: immunoSEQ multiplex PCR. V and J calls and clone size follow that table, whereas D and trimming were derived from the DNA. The table shows 120,000 to 150,000 clones, with 87% occurring only once. V was trimmed by 5 bases and J by 3 bases, leaving 16 bases between them. The CDR3 runs 15 residues. Germline V gives CDR1 LNHDA, CDR2 SQIVND (reference sequence). This sample was taken from a study of blood T cell repertoires in COVID-19. Study context: Material from acute and convalescent COVID-19 was sourced from the United States, Italy and Spain. T cells, B-cell-depleted T cells, or PBMCs provided the cDNA or gDNA that served as material.

This chain links TRBV19 with TRBJ1-2; D remains ambiguous. Sequencing was performed on peripheral blood. The sequence was collected from an elderly man with acute or convalescent COVID-19. The CDR3 DNA follows: TGTGCCAGTAGTCCAGCCGGGATCCCTTACTATGGCTACACCTTC. Translation gives CASSPAGIPYYGYTF.